Ten or more counts support the clone carrying this T cell receptor beta chain. PCR was performed a second time for about 7 to 11 cycles using a sample-barcoded 5' primer and a J-beta primer mix. TCRdb passed the 5' RACE reads through MiXCR, listing each CDR3 protein once. The sample yields roughly 900,000 distinct CDR3 sequences, around 30% seen once. This entry belongs to a study of blood T cells in healthy people across ages. The material sequenced was blood. This clonotype was obtained from a woman of 80 years or more in good health.

CDR3 protein: CASSPSTGGFGETQYF. For the CDR3, the DNA is TGTGCCAGCTCACCATCAACAGGGGGATTTGGAGAGACCCAGTACTTC. This chain uses TRBV18 with TRBJ2-5; 8 bases agree with TRBD1. Losses at the gene ends were 2 bases for V and 4 bases for J; bases not matched to a gene: 9. The CDR3 is made up of 16 amino acids. CDR1 is KGHSH, CDR2 LQKENI, per germline.